This T cell receptor beta chain was documented in a study of early T cells in non-severe SARS-CoV-2 infection. TCRdb redid the calling of the 5' RACE reads with MiXCR, one entry per CDR3 protein. The sample records approximately 68,000 distinct CDR3 sequences, around 10% being singletons. With V trimmed by 0 bases and J by 2 bases, 5 bases remained unmatched. CDR1 and CDR2 (germline): SGDLS, YYNGEE. CDR3 size: 15 residues. The origin of this receptor is an adult who was a healthcare worker with PCR-confirmed SARS-CoV-2 infection or an uninfected control (not recorded which). The rearrangement joins TRBV9 to TRBJ2-7, with 7 bases that match TRBD2. The sample was whole blood, taken at baseline. The CDR3 reads CASSVESGTAYEQYF. The CDR3 bases are TGTGCCAGCAGCGTAGAAAGCGGGACCGCCTACGAGCAGTACTTC.